These T cell receptor beta chains were read from a single sample in a study of shared clonotypes between healthy human individuals. Generated by immunoSEQ multiplex PCR, the TCRdb table keeps only in-frame clones and is missing some. The data show millions of clones, over 90% seen once. The sample consisted of naive CD4+ T cells from PBMCs. The receptor source for this set is a man aged 18 to 30 in good health. Some clones in this sample may be carry-over from other donors' samples. Each CDR3 is given with its conserved first and last residue. A D gene is named only where the DNA matches it firmly. The size of a clone is reported for some rows only, either as once, few or many, or as a class for expanded clones.

>-|TRBV6-6|TRBJ1-2|-
TGTGCCAGCTGCCCCGGCCCAGGGACCGCGTATGGCTACACCTTC
CASCPGPGTAYGYTF
>-|TRBV5-1|TRBJ2-7|-
TGCGCCAGCAGCCCCACGGGCACCTACGAGCAGTACTTC
CASSPTGTYEQYF
>-|TRBV28|TRBJ1-2|-
TGTGCCAGCAGTGCAGGGTGGAGCTATGGCTACACCTTC
CASSAGWSYGYTF
>TRBD2|TRBV5-1|TRBJ2-3|once
TGCGCCAGCAGCTCCTCCCCGGGGGGTGTGGATACGCAGTATTTT
CASSSSPGGVDTQYF
>-|TRBV5-1|TRBJ2-7|-
TGCGCCAGCAGCTTGGGGGTTCGTTGGGACTACGAGCAGTACTTC
CASSLGVRWDYEQYF
>TRBD1|TRBV4-3|TRBJ1-2|-
TGCGCCAGCAGCCAACCGGGACAGTTACTTTATGGCTACACCTTC
CASSQPGQLLYGYTF
>TRBD2|TRBV5-4|TRBJ2-7|-
TGTGCCAGCAGCTTGGGGGAGCGGACTAGCGCCTACGAGCAGTACTTC
CASSLGERTSAYEQYF
>TRBD1|TRBV6-5|TRBJ1-1|-
TGTGCCAGCAGTTACTCCCGGACAGGGAACACTGAAGCTTTCTTT
CASSYSRTGNTEAFF
>TRBD1|TRBV18|TRBJ2-7|-
TGTGCCAGCTCGTCGGGACAGGGGCCCTACGAGCAGTACTTC
CASSSGQGPYEQYF
>-|TRBV14|TRBJ2-3|-
TGTGCCAGCAGCCAAGATGGGGGAAGAACAGATACGCAGTATTTT
CASSQDGGRTDTQYF
>-|TRBV15|TRBJ1-4|-
TGTGCCACCAAAACGGGTACAACTAATGAAAAACTGTTTTTT
CATKTGTTNEKLFF
>-|TRBV7-2|TRBJ1-1|-
TGTGCCAGCAGCTTAGCGCGTAGGAGAATGAACACTGAAGCTTTCTTT
CASSLARRRMNTEAFF
>TRBD1|TRBV7-2|TRBJ1-5|once
TGTGCCAGCAGCTCCCGGGACAGAAGTCAGCCCCAGCATTTT
CASSSRDRSQPQHF
>-|TRBV2|TRBJ2-1|-
TGTGCCAGCGTCAAACAGCGGACCGTCGATGAGCAGTTCTTC
CASVKQRTVDEQFF
>-|TRBV14|TRBJ1-2|-
TGTGCCAGCAGCCAAGTGATCCGCTATGGCTACACCTTC
CASSQVIRYGYTF
>-|TRBV10-3|TRBJ1-4|once
TGTGCCATCAGTGAGAGGGGAGGCGATGAAAAACTGTTTTTT
CAISERGGDEKLFF